Presented here are 12 T cell receptor beta chains from one specimen sequenced in a study of CD8 T cells in ankylosing spondylitis (dated by TCRdb to 2016 to 2017). The library was obtained by 5' RACE. The instrument given in TCRdb is Illumina HiSeq 2500. TCRdb passed the public sequencing reads through fastp at Q25 and MiXCR, retaining productive beta sequences. A single entry per CDR3 protein holds the most common genes and DNA from its merged rows. For this sample there are some 130,000 distinct CDR3 sequences; 6% to 8.5% appear just once. About an eighth of the sample belongs to the ten largest clones. Sequencing used blood, either unsorted or a sorted T cell fraction (not recorded which). All receptors derive from a female donor with ankylosing spondylitis or in good health (not recorded which).

The sample holds many counts of this clonotype. The J gene is TRBJ2-1, the V gene TRBV2, with 7 bases aligning to TRBD2. CDR3 length: 14 amino acids. J was trimmed by 5 bases and V by 10 bases; bases with no gene match: 11. CDR1 is SNHLY and CDR2 is FYNNEI in the germline V gene. The CDR3 loop is CATTTGGLDNEQFF. The CDR3 DNA sequence: TGTGCCACCACTACCGGGGGGTTAGACAATGAGCAGTTCTTC.

This clonotype was found many times. This chain links TRBV6-1 with TRBJ2-7; 10 bases match TRBD1. The CDR3 length is 14 residues. V shed 6 bases and J 3 bases; nucleotides not matched to a gene: 5. Germline V gene sequence: CDR1 MNHNS, CDR2 SASEGT. In nucleotides, the CDR3 is TGTGCCAGCAGCTGGGACAGGGGCAACTACGAGCAGTACTTC. Translation: CASSWDRGNYEQYF.

The rearrangement links TRBV30 to TRBJ1-2; no clear D gene. V dropped 5 bases and J dropped 2 bases, with 3 bases sitting between them. Germline lookup yields CDR1 GTSNPN and CDR2 SVGIG (reference sequence). The CDR3 totals 10 residues. This CDR3 is CAWGNYGYTF. The CDR3 bases are TGTGCCTGGGGGAACTATGGCTACACCTTC.

Worth noting for this clonotype: With a much larger clone just one base away, this may be a read error. The V gene is TRBV20-1, the J gene TRBJ1-2; D is unclear. Germline loops: CDR1 DFQATT, CDR2 SNEGSKA (reference sequence). This CDR3 comprises 12 residues. The CDR3, as DNA: TGCAGTACTAGCTCGGGAACGGCCTTCGGCACCTTC. Translation: CSTSSGTAFGTF.

This clonotype was seen many times. The V call is TRBV20-1, the J call TRBJ2-2; unclear D gene. V shed 0 bases and J shed 3 bases, with 8 bases lying between them. Germline V lookup: CDR1 DFQATT, CDR2 SNEGSKA (reference sequence). CDR3 length: 14 residues. In nucleotides, the CDR3 is TGCAGTGCTAGAGATAGTCTGGACACCGGGGAGCTGTTTTTT. As protein: CSARDSLDTGELFF.

In this sample, this clonotype turned up many times. This chain connects TRBV12-3 or TRBV12-4 to TRBJ2-7; weak D call: TRBD2 (5 bases). CDR3 length equals 20 residues. V was clipped by 5 bases and J by 0 bases, with 29 bases between them. The DNA for the CDR3 is TGTGCCAGCAGTAAGGAACGACGCGACGACACGGGGTCCCCCTCCTACGAGCAGTACTTC. Translated: CASSKERRDDTGSPSYEQYF.

This clonotype was observed a handful of times. The CDR3 DNA sequence: TGTGCCAGCAGAAACCCAGGGATGGACTATGGCTACACCTTC. This encodes CASRNPGMDYGYTF. This rearrangement joins TRBV7-2 to TRBJ1-2; possible D gene TRBD1, 5 bases. The CDR3 consists of 14 residues. Germline-derived CDR1 and CDR2 are SGHTA and FQGNSA. Trimming pared 6 bases from V and 3 bases from J, leaving 14 bases between.

This clonotype was counted once. A much larger clonotype is one base distant, so this may be a read error. V and J are TRBV6-1 and TRBJ2-1; tentatively, D is TRBD1 (7 bases). Germline lookup yields CDR1 MNHNS and CDR2 SASEGT. The CDR3 sequence is 16 residues long. CDR3 sequence (DNA): TGTGCCAGCACTGGCAGGGGGGACCTTTCCTACATTGAGCAGTTCTTC. As protein: CASTGRGDLSYIEQFF.

The table lists this clonotype with a few counts. The chain is built from TRBV6-5 and TRBJ1-1, with 9 bases aligning to TRBD1. CDR3 length: 16 amino acids. The germline V gene encodes CDR1 MNHEY and CDR2 SVGAGI. The trim removed 0 bases at V and 2 bases at J, leaving 4 bases unmatched. CDR3: CASSYSGTGLNTEAFF. As DNA, the CDR3 is TGTGCCAGCAGTTACTCCGGGACAGGGCTAAACACTGAAGCTTTCTTT.

This clonotype was picked up many times. CDR3 residues: CASSPTDSNQPQHF. CDR3 DNA sequence: TGTGCCAGCAGTCCCACAGATAGCAATCAGCCCCAGCATTTT. V and J are TRBV12-3 or TRBV12-4 and TRBJ1-5, with unresolved D. This CDR3 has 14 residues. V shed 5 bases and J shed 0 bases, with 8 bases lying between them.

This clonotype was recorded at least ten times. The chain is built from TRBV24-1 and TRBJ1-2; no firm D call. Trimming removed 0 bases at V and 8 bases at J, with 12 bases between. Per germline, CDR1 KGHDR and CDR2 SFDVKD. There are 14 residues in the CDR3. The DNA for the CDR3 is TGTGCCACCAGTGATTTGACTCTCTCGAGAGGCTACACCTTC. It codes for CATSDLTLSRGYTF.

Note on this clonotype: This may come from a read error, since a much larger clone is one base off. The chain recombines TRBV6-2 or TRBV6-3 with TRBJ1-1; D is ambiguous. Germline V CDR1 and CDR2: MNHEY, SVGEGT. This CDR3 contains 12 residues. CDR3 protein: CASSLADGSVGF. The CDR3 nucleotides are TGTGCCAGCAGTCTCGCCGATGGTTCGGTAGGCTTT.